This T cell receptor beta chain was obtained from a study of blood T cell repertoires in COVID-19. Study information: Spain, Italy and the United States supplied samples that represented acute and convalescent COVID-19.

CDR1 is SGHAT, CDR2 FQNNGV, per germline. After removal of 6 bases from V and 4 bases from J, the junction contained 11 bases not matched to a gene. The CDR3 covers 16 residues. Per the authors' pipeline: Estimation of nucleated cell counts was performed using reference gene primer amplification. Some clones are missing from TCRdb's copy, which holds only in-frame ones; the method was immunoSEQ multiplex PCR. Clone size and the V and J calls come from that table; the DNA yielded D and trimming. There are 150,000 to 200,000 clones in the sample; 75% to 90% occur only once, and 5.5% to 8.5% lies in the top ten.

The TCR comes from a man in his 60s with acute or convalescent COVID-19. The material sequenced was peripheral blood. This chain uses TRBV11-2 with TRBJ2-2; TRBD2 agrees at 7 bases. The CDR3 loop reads CASRPFLAEITGELFF. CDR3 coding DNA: TGTGCCAGCAGGCCCTTTCTAGCGGAGATCACCGGGGAGCTGTTTTTT. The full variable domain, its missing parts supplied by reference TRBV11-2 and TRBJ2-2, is EAGVAQSPRYKIIEKRQSVAFWCNPISGHATLYWYQQILGQGPKLLIQFQNNGVVDDSQLPKDRFSAERLKGVDSTLKIQPAKLEDSAVYLCASRPFLAEITGELFFGEGSRLTVL.